This TCR beta chain is drawn from a study of T cell responses to AZD1222 COVID-19 vaccine. Notes on this clone: Its cognate antigen is unknown.

Study-level results: Spike-specific TCR breadth and depth went up after people got two AZD1222 doses. Mostly white British, mostly female donors; authors suggested clonal diversity may be underestimated.

Repertoires were generated with immunoSEQ multiplex PCR, while TCRdb's copy carries only in-frame clones and drops some. The table records about 53,000 clones, 87% of them present only once. Pooling of second doses given at about 4 or about 12 weeks was done. The CDR3 consists of 13 residues. Trimming pared 7 bases from V and 3 bases from J, leaving 15 bases between. CDR1 SQVTM and CDR2 ANQGSEA come from the germline V gene. The sample was peripheral blood, taken 28 days after the second AZD1222 dose. The sequence was obtained from an adult who received the AZD1222 COVID-19 vaccine. The genes are TRBV29-1 and TRBJ1-1; the D gene is possibly TRBD1 (6 bases). The CDR3 region is CSAIRGGDTEAFF. The CDR3 DNA follows: TGCAGCGCCATCAGGGGCGGTGACACTGAAGCTTTCTTT.